This T cell receptor beta chain stems from a study of cytomegalovirus exposure and HLA in healthy donors. Background on the study: The approximately 120 validation repertoires matched the 500 to 750 first-cohort repertoires in platform, a later analysis reported.

The trim removed 4 bases at V and 7 bases at J, leaving 8 bases unmatched. The CDR3 consists of 14 residues. Germline lookup yields CDR1 SGHNT and CDR2 YYREEE (reference sequence). TCRdb keeps only in-frame clones here, not all; method: immunoSEQ multiplex PCR. The data contain 100,000 to 120,000 clones, approximately 85% of them singletons. This receptor was obtained from a young woman in good health and CMV-seronegative. This chain links TRBV5-4 with TRBJ1-2; 9 bases line up with TRBD1. The specimen sequenced was PBMCs. Written as DNA, the CDR3 is TGTGCCAGCAGCAACGACAGGGGGGGCGTTGGCTACACCTTC. This sequence encodes CASSNDRGGVGYTF.